This T cell receptor beta chain emerged from a study of control samples from healthy donors and cancer patients (dated by TCRdb to 2018 to 2021). The library relied on the immunoSEQ multiplex PCR assay. TCRdb retrieved this table from immuneACCESS and kept in-frame rearrangements only. Not all clones are present; in checked studies, unresolved V genes account for under half, and no reason is known for the remainder. Within this sample are around 150,000 clones, with approximately 94% of them counted one time only. The ten most abundant clones make up roughly 15% of the sample. Concerning this clone: No cognate antigen has been identified for it. Base qualities are not at hand, and no much larger clone is one base apart.

According to the germline V gene, CDR1 reads KGHSH and CDR2 reads LQKENI. The CDR3, cysteine through phenylalanine, is 13 amino acids long. Only the CDR3 portion is preserved as DNA: 39 bases, with reading frame beginning at the first base. Germline trimming: 2 bases from V, 13 bases from J; junction bases outside gene matches: 6. The chain is encoded by TRBV18 joined to TRBJ1-4; the junction holds 8 bases that match TRBD1. This clonotype was sampled from a man between 60 and 75 years old with colorectal cancer. The sequenced sample was PBMCs. The CDR3: CASSPEGTGGLFF. The sequenced DNA is TGTGCCAGCTCACCAGAGGGGACAGGTGGACTGTTTTTT.